This TCR beta chain was captured by sequencing in a study of T cells in Graves' hyperthyroidism and ophthalmopathy (dated by TCRdb to between 2018 and 2021). Turning to the overall study: Peripheral blood was collected at initial diagnosis, before any treatment. TCR V-J signatures able to tell the groups apart were searched for in a discovery cohort of 90 to 100 patients, of whom roughly 42 had Graves' ophthalmopathy and under 65 had stable Graves' hyperthyroidism. Prospective prediction of ophthalmopathy was tested in an independent validation cohort consisting of roughly 20 hyperthyroidism patients and about 17 patients who later progressed to ophthalmopathy. The roughly 91 discovery patients were randomly divided into training and test sets at a 7:3 ratio. In addition, the study compared T-cell repertoires in thyroid tissue and in blood from a handful of Graves' hyperthyroidism patients. After sampling, hyperthyroidism patients received methimazole starting at 30 mg daily, and ophthalmopathy patients received high-dose intravenous methylprednisolone. The paper describes TCR Vbeta CDR3 sequencing of 135 peripheral blood samples, made up of 43 ophthalmopathy patients, some 80 hyperthyroidism patients and approximately 17 progressor patients. What the research found in general, with its limitations: A 13 V-J signature model separated ophthalmopathy from stable hyperthyroidism, with approximately 87% sensitivity and 81.08% specificity in cross-validation and 80%/75% in testing. Most expanded thyroid clonotypes (frequency above 0.001) were also detected in blood, suggesting blood repertoires may reflect thyroid immune responses. In validation, the model predicted progression to ophthalmopathy a median of approximately 6.3 months before onset, with roughly 68% sensitivity and about 75% specificity. No statistical method was used to fix the sample size in advance, and group allocation was not hidden from the investigators.

On this clonotype: What antigen it recognizes has not been identified. Per-nucleotide qualities are absent, and no much larger clonotype sits a single base away.

The TCR beta CDR3 regions were amplified from the RNA transcripts. The TCR CDR3 was subjected to a first round of RT-PCR using the HTBI primer set and the Qiagen OneStep RT-PCR kit. Libraries were constructed in a second round of multiplex PCR, after which size selection and purification were carried out. Libraries were sequenced paired-end with 100 bp reads on an Illumina HiSeq2000. On the study's bioinformatics: SOAPnuke was used to process the raw data, removing reads that contained adapters or uncalled bases, had a mean Phred below 15, or lacked an exact match to the constant primer or identifier. COPE v1.2.5 was used to merge the high-quality paired reads, and each unique nucleotide sequence was defined as a clonotype. Clonotypes were aligned to IMGT TRBV, TRBD and TRBJ reference segments using MiTCR v1.1. The analysis included only V-J combinations with a frequency above 0.0001, which together covered about 99% of the repertoires. The TCS score was defined as F50 (clonal expansion) divided by E x V (chaos), with BLOSUM62-based TCRdist calculated between CDR3 peptides within each V-J. Welch's t-statistics and random forest reduced around 510 V-J features to roughly 13, which were used in a naive Bayes classifier (R e1071). The similarity between thyroid and blood repertoires was quantified using the Morisita-Horn index. TCRdb reprocessed the public reads (quality trimming at Q25 with fastp, clone calling with MiXCR) and kept in-frame beta chains. All rows with the same CDR3 protein become a single entry with the most common DNA and genes. TCRdb, not the original authors, processed these V and J calls. The sample records over 700,000 distinct CDR3 sequences, around 40% of which are singletons. Clones ranked in the top ten supply more than 25% of the sample.

CDR3 length: 16 amino acids, cysteine to phenylalanine. CDR3 DNA only is kept here, 48 bases in frame from base 1. CDR1 PRHDT and CDR2 FYEKMQ were looked up in the germline V gene (reference sequence). V is shortened by 6 bases, J by 0 bases, and the region joining them spans 17 bases. Graves' hyperthyroidism was defined as stable when no progression to ophthalmopathy occurred over 18 months of follow-up. The hyperthyroidism patients were between 18 and 65 years old and newly diagnosed, with a disease duration of less than 2 months. Patients with uncontrolled infections, other autoimmune diseases, pregnancy or lactation were excluded. Diagnoses were established on the basis of clinical symptoms, serum thyroxine and TRAb, thyroid ultrasound, and orbital computed tomography. PBMCs were isolated from about 10 ml of fresh peripheral blood by Ficoll-Paque density gradient centrifugation. Trizol reagent was used to extract total RNA, and RNA quality was then checked on an Agilent 2100 Bioanalyzer.

Recombination linked TRBV13 to TRBJ1-1, with the D gene uncertain. This TCR derives from a woman aged 40-49 years with Graves' hyperthyroidism. Sequenced input: blood. The CDR3 protein: CASSLRGGGVNTEAFF. The DNA sequence reads TGTGCCAGCAGTTTGAGAGGAGGTGGGGTGAACACTGAAGCTTTCTTT.